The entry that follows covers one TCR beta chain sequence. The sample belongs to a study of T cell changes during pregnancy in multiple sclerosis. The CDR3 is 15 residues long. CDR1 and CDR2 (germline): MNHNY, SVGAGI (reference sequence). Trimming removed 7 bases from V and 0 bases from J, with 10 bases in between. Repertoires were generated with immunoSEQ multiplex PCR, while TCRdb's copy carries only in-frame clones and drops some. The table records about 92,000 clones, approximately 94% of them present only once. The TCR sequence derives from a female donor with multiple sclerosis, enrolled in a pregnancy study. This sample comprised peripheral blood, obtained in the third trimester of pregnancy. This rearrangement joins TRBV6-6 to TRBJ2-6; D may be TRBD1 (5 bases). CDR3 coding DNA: TGTGCCAGCAAGGGGCCCTTCTCTGGGGCCAACGTCCTGACTTTC. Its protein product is CASKGPFSGANVLTF.